This T cell receptor beta chain was recovered during a study of cytomegalovirus exposure and HLA in healthy donors. Study observations and caveats: Among immune exposure information, only CMV serostatus was available. In a later analysis, TCR beta V- and J-gene trimming was associated with a missense DCLRE1C variant.

Germline CDR1 and CDR2: SGHTA and FQGNSA. The CDR3 sequence is 11 residues long. The germline V and J ends were trimmed by 6 bases and 8 bases, with 10 bases remaining between them. As regards this clone: Its antigen is unidentified.

PCR involved 60 Vbeta and 13 Jbeta primers. Study processing details: Roughly 11 million of the 80 million or so unique TCR beta chains counted in a later analysis were shared. Assay used: immunoSEQ multiplex PCR; TCRdb lists only in-frame clones, some missing. V, J and clone size are those of that table, while D and trimming were read from the DNA. The data contain some 130,000 clones, roughly 80% of them singletons. This chain links TRBV7-2 with TRBJ1-2; D ambiguous. This receptor was identified in a man aged 25 to 40 in good health and CMV-seronegative. Material: PBMCs. CDR3 bases: TGTGCCAGCAGTCGCCATGGCGGCTACACCTTC. Translated: CASSRHGGYTF.